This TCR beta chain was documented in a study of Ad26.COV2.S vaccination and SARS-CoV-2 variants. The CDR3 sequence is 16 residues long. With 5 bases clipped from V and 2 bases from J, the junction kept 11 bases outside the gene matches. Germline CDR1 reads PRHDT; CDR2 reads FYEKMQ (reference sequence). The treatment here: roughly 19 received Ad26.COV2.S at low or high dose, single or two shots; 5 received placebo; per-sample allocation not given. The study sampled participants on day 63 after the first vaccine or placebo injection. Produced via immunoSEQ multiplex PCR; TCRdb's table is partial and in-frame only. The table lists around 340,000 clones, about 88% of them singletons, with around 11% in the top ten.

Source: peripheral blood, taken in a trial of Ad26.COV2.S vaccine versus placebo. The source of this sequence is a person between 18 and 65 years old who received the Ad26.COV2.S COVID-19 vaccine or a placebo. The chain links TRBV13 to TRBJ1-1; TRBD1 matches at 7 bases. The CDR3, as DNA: TGTGCCAGCAGCGATACACGACAGGGTCTCAACACTGAAGCTTTCTTT. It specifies CASSDTRQGLNTEAFF.